This note documents a single TCR beta chain sequence. This clone was seen once. There is no known antigen for this receptor. No base qualities exist here, and no much larger clone lies one base off it. The CDR3 has 14 amino acids, counting the end cysteine and phenylalanine. Only the CDR3 portion is preserved as DNA: 42 bases, with reading frame beginning at the first base. V is pared back by 6 bases and J by 3 bases, with 15 bases lying between the germline termini. From the germline V gene (reference sequence), CDR1 is LNHDA and CDR2 is SQIVND. High-throughput TCR profiling via ImmunoSEQ was performed on the 90 or so tumor samples. The paper's data handling went like this. To measure repertoire diversity, the metrics used were richness (unique productive sequences), clonality, evenness and relatedness, and the Bhattacharyya coefficient was used to assess similarity between samples. In a sensitivity analysis, TCRs with fewer than two reads were excluded, and consistent conclusions were obtained. The clones in this table, taken by TCRdb from immuneACCESS, are in-frame only. Not every clone is retained; where verified, under half of the shortfall comes from an unresolved V gene, and the cause of the rest is unknown. The V and J calls and clone size were taken over from that table, and D and trimming were inferred from the DNA. For this sample there are 10,000 to 15,000 clones; 88% appear just once. The biggest ten clones account for 2.5% to 3.5% of the sample.

The data originate from a study of high-grade serous ovarian cancer treatment subgroups (dated by TCRdb to 2020 to 2022). For the study in its entirety: Sequencing yielded a mean of 14,192 reads and 7,494 unique TCR beta rearrangements per sample. The study profiled TCR beta repertoires in high-grade serous ovarian cancer patients grouped by complete gross resection or neoadjuvant chemotherapy response under a laparoscopic triage algorithm. Of the 30 or so patients in the cohort, around ten had no residual disease after primary surgery (R0), around ten were excellent NACT responders, and around ten were poor NACT responders. One primary tumor sample and two metastatic tumor samples were collected from each patient, for a total of 90 samples. What the authors observed across the whole study: TCR repertoire analyses focused on CDR3; CDR1 and CDR2 were not analyzed. Repertoire similarity between tumors of the same patient ranged about 0.095 to 0.8, whereas almost no similarity was seen between different patients. Because bulk tumor TCR sequencing provided no spatial information, insight into HGSC tumor complexity and diversity was limited. TCR clonal relatedness showed a positive correlation with neoantigen level and a trend toward positive correlation with copy number variation and mutation load from whole-genome sequencing.

The tumor samples were collected prior to definitive surgery or chemotherapy. Genomic DNA was extracted by the MD Anderson Biospecimen Extraction Resource, and TCR sequencing was done by the MD Anderson Cancer Genomics Laboratory. The sequence joins TRBV19 to TRBJ2-7; the D gene cannot be resolved reliably. The TCR sequence derives from a human donor with high-grade serous ovarian cancer. The sequenced material came from tumor tissue. DNA sequence: TGTGCCAGTAGCCCGTCGTTGGCCCTCTACGAGCAGTACTTC. This gives the protein CASSPSLALYEQYF.